This T cell receptor (beta chain) was sequenced during a study of control samples from healthy donors and cancer patients. V dropped 5 bases and J dropped 3; count of bases not matched to a gene: 13. Germline V CDR1 and CDR2: MDHEN, SYDVKM. CDR3 length: 17 amino acids. The assay was immunoSEQ multiplex PCR, and TCRdb's table has in-frame clones only and misses some. The sample lists about 84,000 clones; around 83% were seen once. This clonotype was sampled from a man aged 60 to 75 with head and neck cancer. What was sequenced was PBMCs. The chain has TRBV28 and TRBJ1-2; 9 positions match TRBD1. The CDR3 nucleotides read TGTGCCAGCAGTACAGGGGGCGCCGTCTCTCTAGACTATGGCTACACCTTC. Translated: CASSTGGAVSLDYGYTF.